The source of this TCR beta chain is a study of control samples from healthy donors and cancer patients. Assay: immunoSEQ multiplex PCR; the TCRdb copy retains only in-frame clones and omits some. The sample yields under 70,000 clones, around 87% seen once. This CDR3 has 16 amino acids. With 6 bases removed from V and 2 bases from J, the gap between germline ends came to 19 bases. From germline, CDR1 is MNHEY and CDR2 SVGEGT. The sample taken for sequencing was PBMCs. The rearrangement joins TRBV6-2 or TRBV6-3 to TRBJ2-5; D uncertain. This TCR was sampled from a man in his fifties or sixties with head and neck cancer. CDR3 coding DNA: TGTGCCAGCAGCACCCTCTTGGTGGGGTTACAAGAGACCCAGTACTTC. It yields the protein CASSTLLVGLQETQYF.